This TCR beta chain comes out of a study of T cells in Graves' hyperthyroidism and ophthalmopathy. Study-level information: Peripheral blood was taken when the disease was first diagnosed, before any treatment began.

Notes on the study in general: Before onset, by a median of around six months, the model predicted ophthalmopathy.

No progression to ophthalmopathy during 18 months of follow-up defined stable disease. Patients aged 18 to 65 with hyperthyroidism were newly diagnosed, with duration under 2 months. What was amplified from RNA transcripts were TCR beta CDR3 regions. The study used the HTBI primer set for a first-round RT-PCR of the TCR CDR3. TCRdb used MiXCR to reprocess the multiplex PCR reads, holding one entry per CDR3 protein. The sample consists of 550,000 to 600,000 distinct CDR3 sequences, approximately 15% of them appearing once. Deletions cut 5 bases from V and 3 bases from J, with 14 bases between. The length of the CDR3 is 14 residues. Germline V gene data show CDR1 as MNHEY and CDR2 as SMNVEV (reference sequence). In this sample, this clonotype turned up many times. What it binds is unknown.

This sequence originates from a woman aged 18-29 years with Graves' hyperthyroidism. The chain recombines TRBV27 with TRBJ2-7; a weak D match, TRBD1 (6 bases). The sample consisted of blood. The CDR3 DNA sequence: TGTGCCAGCAGTACCCGACAGGAGTTCTACGAGCAGTACTTC. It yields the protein CASSTRQEFYEQYF.